These 11 T cell receptor beta chains share one sample of origin, sequenced in a study of blood T cell repertoires in COVID-19. Measured with immunoSEQ multiplex PCR; TCRdb has only the in-frame clones, and not every one. The table includes more than 200,000 clones, approximately 80% detected once. Material for sequencing was PBMCs or T cells enriched from blood (not recorded which). Every receptor here comes from a man in his fifties or sixties who had recovered from COVID-19.

The chain carries TRBV5-8 and TRBJ1-5; 7 positions match TRBD1. CDR1 and CDR2 (germline): SGHTS, YDEGEE. The CDR3 sequence is 13 residues long. V was pared by 5 bases and J by 3 bases, with 2 bases of the junction left unmatched. DNA of the CDR3: TGTGCCAGCAGGGGACAGCTCAATCAGCCCCAGCATTTT. This sequence encodes CASRGQLNQPQHF.

The V call is TRBV5-1, the J call TRBJ1-1; D is unresolved. The CDR3 has 11 residues. V was cut by 0 bases and J by 8 bases, with 5 bases left in between. The germline CDR1 and CDR2 sequences are SGHRS and YFSETQ. CDR3 protein: CASSLGPEAFF. CDR3 DNA sequence: TGCGCCAGCAGCTTGGGTCCGGAAGCTTTCTTT.

The chain couples TRBV18 to TRBJ2-2; D uncertain. Trimming took off 2 bases at V and 7 bases at J, with 17 bases between the two ends. The CDR3 is 16 residues long. Germline assignment: CDR1 KGHSH and CDR2 LQKENI. The CDR3 sequence: CASSPFFLASVGELFF. CDR3 nucleotide sequence: TGTGCCAGCTCACCATTTTTCCTGGCGAGCGTCGGGGAGCTGTTTTTT.

J is TRBJ1-1 and V is TRBV18, with D hard to call. Germline values: CDR1 KGHSH, CDR2 LQKENI. V was pared by 3 bases and J by 5 bases, with 10 bases between. This CDR3 region has 13 residues. The CDR3 sequence: CASSPAGRTEAFF. The DNA of the CDR3 is TGTGCCAGCTCACCGGCAGGCCGGACTGAAGCTTTCTTT.

This sequence joins TRBV24-1 and TRBJ2-2; D might be TRBD1 (6 bases). V was shortened by 1 base and J by 1 base, with 6 bases between the two germline ends. CDR1 and CDR2 (germline): KGHDR, SFDVKD. This CDR3 is built from 15 residues. The CDR3 region is CATSDLGGNTGELFF. In DNA, the CDR3 is TGTGCCACCAGTGATTTAGGGGGGAACACCGGGGAGCTGTTTTTT.

This sequence joins TRBV19 and TRBJ2-7; 7 bases agree with TRBD1. The CDR3 loop spans 14 amino acids. The J segment lost 2 bases and the V segment lost 3 bases, leaving 4 bases of the junction unmatched. The germline gives CDR1 LNHDA, CDR2 SQIVND (reference sequence). The CDR3 loop is CASSIPGQTYEQYF. In nucleotides, the CDR3 is TGTGCCAGTAGTATTCCGGGACAGACCTACGAGCAGTACTTC. Full variable domain (rest looked up from reference TRBV19 and TRBJ2-7): DGGITQSPKYLFRKEGQNVTLSCEQNLNHDAMYWYRQDPGQGLRLIYYSQIVNDFQKGDIAEGYSVSREKKESFPLTVTSAQKNPTAFYLCASSIPGQTYEQYFGPGTRLTVT.

This chain uses TRBV13 with TRBJ1-1, with 9 nucleotides matching TRBD1. This CDR3 region has 13 residues. The V gene end was trimmed by 4 bases and the J gene end by 10 bases; junction bases not matched to a gene: 7. Germline V gives CDR1 PRHDT, CDR2 FYEKMQ (reference sequence). The CDR3 sequence: CASSYRDRVGAFF. As DNA, the CDR3 is TGTGCCAGCAGCTACCGGGACAGGGTGGGAGCTTTCTTT.

The rearrangement uses TRBV19 and TRBJ2-7; the D gene is possibly TRBD1 (6 bases). Trimming shortened V by 0 bases and J by 3 bases, and 6 bases separated the two germline ends. Looked up from germline, CDR1 is LNHDA and CDR2 is SQIVND (reference sequence). CDR3 length equals 13 residues. CDR3 protein: CASSIEQGYEQYF. The CDR3 bases are TGTGCCAGTAGTATAGAACAGGGCTACGAGCAGTACTTC.

The chain uses TRBV12-3 or TRBV12-4 and TRBJ2-5; 12 bases match TRBD1. Trimming took 6 bases from V and 9 from J; bases not matched to a gene: 5. This CDR3 comprises 13 residues. CDR3 loop: CASRMGQGASQYF. The CDR3 nucleotides are TGTGCCAGCAGAATGGGACAGGGGGCGTCCCAGTACTTC.

The chain carries TRBV5-5 and TRBJ2-1, with TRBD1 identical over 7 bases. J gave up 6 bases and V 0 bases, and 6 bases lay outside the gene matches. CDR3 size: 15 residues. CDR1 is SGHKS and CDR2 is YYEKEE in the germline V gene (reference sequence). The CDR3 nucleotides read TGTGCCAGCAGCTTGGCTCCGGGACAGCGCAATGAGCAGTTCTTC. Translated: CASSLAPGQRNEQFF.

This chain uses TRBV11-2 with TRBJ2-1; D may be TRBD2 (6 bases). This CDR3 contains 14 residues. With 0 bases removed from V and 6 bases from J, the gap between germline ends came to 9 bases. In germline, CDR1 is SGHAT, CDR2 FQNNGV. The CDR3 nucleotides are TGTGCCAGCAGCTTAGAGGGACTCCTCAATGAGCAGTTCTTC. Its protein product is CASSLEGLLNEQFF.